Reported below is one T cell receptor (beta chain). This sample is part of a study of CD8 T cells in Susac syndrome. Germline values: CDR1 KGHSH, CDR2 LQKENI. The CDR3 loop spans 14 amino acids. J was trimmed by 8 bases and V by 3 bases; bases with no gene match: 7. Random hexamers served to reverse transcribe roughly 0.5 to 1 ug RNA. TCRdb fed the immunoSEQ multiplex PCR reads into MiXCR, producing one record per CDR3 protein. The table has roughly 130,000 distinct CDR3 sequences, approximately 94% seen once; the top ten hold around 0.12%. This clonotype originated in a human donor with multiple sclerosis. V is TRBV18 and J is TRBJ2-1; 7 bases fit TRBD2. Sequenced input: CD4+ T cells from PBMCs. The CDR3 region has the DNA TGTGCCAGCTCACCGGGCGGGAGCATCCATGAGCAGTTCTTC. Protein product: CASSPGGSIHEQFF.